The 20 T cell receptor beta chains in this list originate from one sample, sequenced in a study of OX40 agonist ivuxolimab in advanced cancers. The repertoire was sequenced with immunoSEQ multiplex PCR; TCRdb's copy has only in-frame clones and lacks some. In the table there are 63,000 or so clones, about 90% of which are singletons. The sample here was CD4+ or CD8+ T cells sorted from blood, taken in a trial of the OX40 agonist ivuxolimab. The origin of the receptors is an adult with an advanced solid tumor such as melanoma, head and neck, liver or kidney cancer.

In regard to this clone: Its ends do not fully match the called genes, so a read error is possible. The J gene is TRBJ1-3, the V gene TRBV7-7; D remains ambiguous. This CDR3 is 16 amino acids long. Germline CDR1 reads SSHAT; CDR2 reads FNYEAQ (reference sequence). CDR3 DNA: TGTGCTAGCAGCTTAGCTCCGGGGAGGGCTGGAAACACCATATATTTT. Translated, it gives CASSLAPGRAGNTIYF.

The chain carries TRBV11-3 and TRBJ2-1; 7 nucleotides agree with TRBD1. This CDR3 has 16 amino acids. With V trimmed by 4 bases and J by 1 base, 7 bases remained unmatched. CDR1 is SGHNT, CDR2 YENEEA, per germline. CDR3 sequence (DNA): TGTGCCAGCAGCTCCCGGGACAGCTTGTCCTACAATGAGCAGTTCTTC. Protein sequence: CASSSRDSLSYNEQFF.

The gene calls are TRBV5-1 and TRBJ1-1; D is unclear. This CDR3 region has 14 residues. Germline V gene lookup returns CDR1 SGHRS and CDR2 YFSETQ. V was trimmed by 3 bases and J by 3 bases, leaving 12 bases between them. The CDR3 region has the DNA TGCGCCAGCAGCTCCTGGAATGCGGACACTGAAGCTTTCTTT. Encoded protein: CASSSWNADTEAFF.

The V gene is TRBV19, the J gene TRBJ1-5, with TRBD1 matching 7 bases. This CDR3 has 15 amino acids. Unmatched junction bases numbered 12, after V lost 6 bases and J lost 7 bases. Germline values: CDR1 LNHDA, CDR2 SQIVND (reference sequence). This CDR3 is CASRADRAGRQPQHF. CDR3 DNA sequence: TGTGCCAGTAGGGCAGACAGGGCCGGAAGACAGCCCCAGCATTTT.

The V and J genes are TRBV7-2 and TRBJ2-5; 7 positions agree with TRBD1. The V and J ends lost 10 bases and 5 bases, in that order; junction bases with no gene match: 16. Germline V gives CDR1 SGHTA, CDR2 FQGNSA. The CDR3 length is 15 residues. The CDR3 spells CATQDRPNEGETQYF. CDR3 nucleotide sequence: TGTGCCACACAGGACAGGCCCAACGAGGGGGAGACCCAGTACTTC.

The chain recombines TRBV27 with TRBJ2-3, with no clear D. Trimming took off 6 bases at V and 3 bases at J, with 7 bases between the two ends. Germline loops: CDR1 MNHEY, CDR2 SMNVEV (reference sequence). The CDR3 loop spans 12 amino acids. Here the CDR3 reads CASREWTDTQYF. CDR3 nucleotide sequence: TGTGCCAGCAGAGAGTGGACAGATACGCAGTATTTT.

The chain links TRBV19 to TRBJ1-2; D remains ambiguous. CDR1 and CDR2 (germline): LNHDA, SQIVND (reference sequence). The V end lost 4 bases, the J end lost 3 bases, and 24 bases lay between the germline ends. The CDR3 is made up of 18 amino acids. The CDR3 reads CASSTHHTEALGDYGYTF. For the CDR3, the DNA is TGTGCCAGTAGTACGCACCACACGGAAGCCCTTGGGGACTATGGCTACACCTTC.

The CDR3 spells CASSLWATDTQYF. The DNA of the CDR3 is TGTGCCAGCAGCTTGTGGGCGACAGATACGCAGTATTTT. The rearrangement uses TRBV5-6 and TRBJ2-3; D is unclear. The V and J ends lost 1 base and 3 bases respectively, with 6 bases between them. The V gene's germline CDR1 is SGHDT and CDR2 YYEEEE. The CDR3 has 13 amino acids.

The chain uses TRBV7-9 and TRBJ2-4, with TRBD1 matching 7 bases. Germline V CDR1 and CDR2: SEHNR, FQNEAQ (reference sequence). After removal of 3 bases from V and 4 bases from J, the junction contained 9 bases not matched to a gene. The CDR3 length is 16 residues. The CDR3 loop reads CASSLRGGAEKNIQYF. The CDR3 bases are TGTGCCAGCAGCTTGAGAGGGGGCGCAGAAAAAAACATTCAGTACTTC.

The gene calls are TRBV5-1 and TRBJ1-1; 9 bases align to TRBD1. Unmatched junction bases numbered 15, after V lost 4 bases and J lost 5 bases. CDR3 length: 17 residues. Germline values: CDR1 SGHRS, CDR2 YFSETQ. The CDR3 nucleotides read TGCGCCAGCAGCCCCGGGACAGGGACGAGGGCTGGAACTGAAGCTTTCTTT. As protein: CASSPGTGTRAGTEAFF.

The CDR3 DNA follows: TGTGCCACCATAACTAGCGTCCGAGGGGAGACAGATACGCAGTATTTT. Protein product: CATITSVRGETDTQYF. The chain employs TRBV19 and TRBJ2-3; TRBD2 aligns across 7 bases. CDR3 length: 16 amino acids. After removal of 10 bases from V and 3 bases from J, the junction contained 16 bases not matched to a gene. Germline-derived CDR1 and CDR2 are LNHDA and SQIVND (reference sequence).

This chain uses TRBV6-5 with TRBJ1-2; unclear D gene. Germline V gene sequence: CDR1 MNHEY, CDR2 SVGAGI. Trimming took off 2 bases at V and 6 bases at J, with 10 bases between the two ends. The CDR3 consists of 13 residues. Written as DNA, the CDR3 is TGTGCCAGCAGTTACGGGGAAAGTGATGGCTACACCTTC. Its translation: CASSYGESDGYTF.

The rearrangement joins TRBV10-3 to TRBJ2-1, with 9 nucleotides matching TRBD1. Germline CDR1 ENHRY, CDR2 SYGVKD. The trim removed 2 bases at V and 6 bases at J, leaving 5 bases unmatched. The CDR3 length is 15 residues. CDR3 DNA sequence: TGTGCCATCAGTGAGCGGGACAGGGCTTTCAATGAGCAGTTCTTC. This sequence encodes CAISERDRAFNEQFF.

The rearrangement links TRBV19 to TRBJ2-5; 9 positions agree with TRBD1. Germline V gives CDR1 LNHDA, CDR2 SQIVND (reference sequence). V gave up 6 bases and J gave up 9 bases; unmatched junction bases: 14. The CDR3 consists of 15 residues. The CDR3 coding sequence is TGTGCCAGTAGATCAGAAGGACAGGGGTATTGGGCCCAGTACTTC. Its translation is CASRSEGQGYWAQYF.

The chain recombines TRBV11-1 with TRBJ2-7; D tentatively reads TRBD1 or TRBD2 (5 bases each). The CDR3 totals 14 residues. Germline CDR1 is SGHAT and CDR2 is FQDESV (reference sequence). V was cut by 5 bases and J by 2 bases, with 13 bases left in between. The chain's CDR3 is CASSVGDGAYEQYF. For the CDR3, the DNA is TGTGCCAGCAGCGTGGGGGACGGTGCCTACGAGCAGTACTTC.

The chain joins TRBV19 to TRBJ2-2, with 7 nucleotides matching TRBD1. This CDR3 region has 13 residues. V lost 10 bases, J lost 1 base, and 3 bases stayed unmatched. Germline V lookup: CDR1 LNHDA, CDR2 SQIVND (reference sequence). Written as DNA, the CDR3 is TGTGCCACCACAGGGGAGAACACCGGGGAGCTGTTTTTT. As protein: CATTGENTGELFF.

This chain links TRBV7-9 with TRBJ2-5; tentatively, D is TRBD1 or TRBD2 (5 bases each). There are 15 residues in the CDR3. V lost 3 bases, J lost 3 bases, and 14 bases lay in between. Germline loops: CDR1 SEHNR, CDR2 FQNEAQ (reference sequence). The CDR3 sequence is CASSFSGTAEETQYF. CDR3 nucleotides: TGTGCCAGCAGCTTCTCCGGGACGGCCGAAGAGACCCAGTACTTC. Looking up the rest from reference TRBV7-9 and TRBJ2-5 gives the full variable domain: DTGVSQNPRHKITKRGQNVTFRCDPISEHNRLYWYRQTLGQGPEFLTYFQNEAQLEKSRLLSDRFSAERPKGSFSTLEIQRTEQGDSAMYLCASSFSGTAEETQYFGPGTRLLVL.

Worth noting for this clone: Different DNA sequences within this sample yield the same CDR3. The DNA of the CDR3 is TGTGCCAGCAGCGTAGGGGGGGATGAGCAGTTCTTC. This gives the protein CASSVGGDEQFF. The rearrangement joins TRBV9 to TRBJ2-1, with D possibly being TRBD2 (6 bases). The CDR3 spans 12 residues. Between the trimmed V and J ends, which lost 0 bases and 8 bases, there was a span of 6 bases. CDR1 is SGDLS, CDR2 YYNGEE, per germline.

The rearrangement joins TRBV2 to TRBJ2-7; 7 nucleotides align to TRBD1. Germline CDR1 reads SNHLY; CDR2 reads FYNNEI. The CDR3 has 14 amino acids. Unmatched junction bases numbered 9, after V lost 10 bases and J lost 0 bases. The CDR3 sequence is CATQWAGGSYEQYF. In nucleotides, the CDR3 is TGTGCCACCCAGTGGGCAGGGGGCTCCTACGAGCAGTACTTC. The full variable domain, in which reference TRBV2 and TRBJ2-7 provide the parts outside the CDR3, is EPEVTQTPSHQVTQMGQEVILRCVPISNHLYFYWYRQILGQKVEFLVSFYNNEISEKSEIFDDQFSVERPDGSNFTLKIRSTKLEDSAMYFCATQWAGGSYEQYFGPGTRLTVT.

The rearrangement joins TRBV6-5 to TRBJ2-2; D is possibly TRBD1 or TRBD2 (5 bases each). V was shortened by 2 bases and J by 6 bases, with 10 bases between the two germline ends. The CDR3 extends over 14 amino acids. Germline CDR1 and CDR2: MNHEY and SVGAGI. The CDR3 loop is CASSYGTGPGELFF. In nucleotides, the CDR3 is TGTGCCAGCAGTTACGGGACCGGACCCGGGGAGCTGTTTTTT.